This T cell receptor beta chain was profiled in a study of cytomegalovirus exposure and HLA in healthy donors. Findings and caveats of the study: Researchers catalogued about 150 TCR beta chains as cytomegalovirus-associated. A later analysis by the authors found several of the most significant clusters apparently linked to common viral pathogens. A cluster of highly shared sequence variants was likely a sequencing artifact.

PCR primers comprised 60 Vbeta and 13 Jbeta primers. TCRdb keeps only in-frame clones here, not all; method: immunoSEQ multiplex PCR. The profile shows approximately 190,000 clones, approximately 81% of them singletons. Details on this clone: Its target is unknown.

J lost 7 bases, V lost 6 bases, and 7 bases had no gene match. From germline, CDR1 is MNHEY and CDR2 SMNVEV (reference sequence). The CDR3 covers 14 residues. This clonotype was obtained from a young woman in good health and CMV-seropositive. The specimen was PBMCs. The rearrangement links TRBV27 to TRBJ1-5, with TRBD1 matching over 9 bases. The CDR3 DNA sequence: TGTGCCAGCAGCTACAGGGGGCATGAGCAGCCCCAGCATTTT. Translating gives CASSYRGHEQPQHF.